This TCR beta chain was captured in a study of blood T cell repertoires in COVID-19. Study at large: In each case, the material was cDNA or gDNA derived from T cells, B-cell-depleted T cells, or PBMCs.

This table comes from immunoSEQ multiplex PCR, and its TCRdb copy is limited to in-frame clones, with some not included. Here the sample spans a few hundred thousand clones, nearly 90% being singletons. Unmatched junction bases numbered 12, after V lost 10 bases and J lost 0 bases. The CDR3 is 17 amino acids. Germline CDR1 reads MGHDK; CDR2 reads SYGVNS. The chain couples TRBV25-1 to TRBJ2-1; 10 bases fit TRBD2. The sequenced material came from peripheral blood. The receptor's source is a woman aged 25 to 39 with acute or convalescent COVID-19. The CDR3 region is CATSGRAFSGSYNEQFF. The CDR3 region has the DNA TGTGCCACGAGCGGGAGGGCCTTTTCTGGCTCCTACAATGAGCAGTTCTTC.